This paragraph covers one T cell receptor beta chain sequence. What it binds is unknown. V shed 6 bases and J shed 2 bases, with 16 bases lying between them. The length of the CDR3 is 15 residues. The germline V gene has CDR1 MNHEY and CDR2 SVGAGI. The assay was immunoSEQ multiplex PCR, and TCRdb's table has in-frame clones only and misses some. Counted here are 13,000 or so clones, 60% to 75% occurring once; the ten biggest clones make up roughly 19%. This specimen belongs to a study of radiation and T cells in renal cell carcinoma. Study observations and caveats: Irradiated tumors had higher TCR clonality than control tumors.

Treatment in this sample: treatment-naive control, cytoreductive nephrectomy. Treatment-naive patients without radiation supplied the control tumors at nephrectomy. The sequence was collected from a woman older than 75 with renal cell carcinoma. The J gene is TRBJ1-2, the V gene TRBV6-5; D is perhaps TRBD1 (5 bases). The source material was tumor tissue, sampled from a patient whose treatment was nephrectomy without radiotherapy. CDR3 in amino acids: CASSLQEGSNYGYTF. CDR3 sequence (DNA): TGTGCCAGCAGCTTACAAGAGGGGAGCAACTATGGCTACACCTTC.